The text below deals with one T cell receptor (beta chain). Antigen unknown. Primers: 60 Vbeta forward and 13 Jbeta reverse. This table comes from immunoSEQ multiplex PCR, and its TCRdb copy is limited to in-frame clones, with some not included. The sample includes tens of thousands of clones, around 78% of them seen just once. These data belong to a study of cytomegalovirus exposure and HLA in healthy donors. The CDR3 extends over 13 amino acids. CDR1 and CDR2 from the germline V gene are SGHDT and YYEEEE. The junction had 13 bases not matched to a gene; V was cut back by 4 bases and J by 16 bases. Study-level points and caveats: The authors enumerated some 160 TCR beta chains as linked to cytomegalovirus. In a later analysis, across HLA loci, associated TCR counts were highest for DRB1, lowest for HLA-C. As a later analysis showed, a missense DCLRE1C variant was linked to trimming of TCR beta V- and J-genes. An observed cluster of highly shared sequence variants was recorded as a likely sequencing artifact.

This receptor was taken from a man aged 30 to 45 in good health and CMV-seronegative. The material sequenced was PBMCs. V gene TRBV5-6 combines with J gene TRBJ1-4, with 7 positions matching TRBD1. The CDR3 protein is CASSPGTAGKEFF. The CDR3 nucleotides are TGTGCCAGCAGCCCTGGGACAGCAGGGAAAGAGTTTTTT.